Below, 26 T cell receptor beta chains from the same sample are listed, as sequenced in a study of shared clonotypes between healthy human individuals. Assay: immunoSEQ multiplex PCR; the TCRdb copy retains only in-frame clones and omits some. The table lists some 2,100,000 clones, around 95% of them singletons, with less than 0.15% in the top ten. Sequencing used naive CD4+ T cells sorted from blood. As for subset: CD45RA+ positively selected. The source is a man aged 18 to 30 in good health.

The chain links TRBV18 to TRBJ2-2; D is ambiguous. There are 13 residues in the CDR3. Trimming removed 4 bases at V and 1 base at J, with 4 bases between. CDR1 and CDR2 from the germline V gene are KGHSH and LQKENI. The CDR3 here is CASSQGNTGELFF. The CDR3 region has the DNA TGTGCCAGCTCACAGGGGAACACCGGGGAGCTGTTTTTT.

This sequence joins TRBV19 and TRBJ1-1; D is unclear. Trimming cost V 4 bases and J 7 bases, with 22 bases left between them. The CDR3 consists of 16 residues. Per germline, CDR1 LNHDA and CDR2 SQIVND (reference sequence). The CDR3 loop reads CASSSETGIFRGEAFF. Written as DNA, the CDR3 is TGTGCCAGTAGTAGTGAGACGGGAATTTTTCGGGGTGAAGCTTTCTTT.

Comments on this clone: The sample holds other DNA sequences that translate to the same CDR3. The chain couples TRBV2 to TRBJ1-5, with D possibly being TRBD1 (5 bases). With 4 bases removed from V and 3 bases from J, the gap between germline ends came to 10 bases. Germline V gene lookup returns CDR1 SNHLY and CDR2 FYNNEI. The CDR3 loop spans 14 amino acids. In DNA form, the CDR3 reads TGTGCCAGCAGTGCTGGGACGGCCAATCAGCCCCAGCATTTT. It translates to CASSAGTANQPQHF. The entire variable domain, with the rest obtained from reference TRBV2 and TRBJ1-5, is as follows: EPEVTQTPSHQVTQMGQEVILRCVPISNHLYFYWYRQILGQKVEFLVSFYNNEISEKSEIFDDQFSVERPDGSNFTLKIRSTKLEDSAMYFCASSAGTANQPQHFGDGTRLSIL.

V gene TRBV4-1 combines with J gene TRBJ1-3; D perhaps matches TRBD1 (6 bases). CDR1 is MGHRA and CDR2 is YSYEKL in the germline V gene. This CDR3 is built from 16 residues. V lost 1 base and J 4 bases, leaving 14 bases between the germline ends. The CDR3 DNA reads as TGCGCCAGCAGCCAAGGCGTCTGGCAGGGGGGAAACACCATATATTTT. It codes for CASSQGVWQGGNTIYF.

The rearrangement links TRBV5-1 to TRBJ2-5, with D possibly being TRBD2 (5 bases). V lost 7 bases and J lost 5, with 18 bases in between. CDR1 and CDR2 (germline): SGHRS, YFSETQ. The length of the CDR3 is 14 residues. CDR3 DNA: TGCGCCAGCTCGAGCGGAGGAGGAAGGGAGACCCAGTACTTC. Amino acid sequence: CASSSGGGRETQYF. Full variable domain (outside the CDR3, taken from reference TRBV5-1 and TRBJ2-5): KAGVTQTPRYLIKTRGQQVTLSCSPISGHRSVSWYQQTPGQGLQFLFEYFSETQRNKGNFPGRFSGRQFSNSRSEMNVSTLELGDSALYLCASSSGGGRETQYFGPGTRLLVL.

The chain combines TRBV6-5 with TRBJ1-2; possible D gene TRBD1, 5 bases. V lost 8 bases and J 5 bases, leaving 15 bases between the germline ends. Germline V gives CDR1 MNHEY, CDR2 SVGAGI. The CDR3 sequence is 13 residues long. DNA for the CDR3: TGTGCCAGCGGGGAAGCGGGGGGATATGGCTACACCTTC. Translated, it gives CASGEAGGYGYTF.

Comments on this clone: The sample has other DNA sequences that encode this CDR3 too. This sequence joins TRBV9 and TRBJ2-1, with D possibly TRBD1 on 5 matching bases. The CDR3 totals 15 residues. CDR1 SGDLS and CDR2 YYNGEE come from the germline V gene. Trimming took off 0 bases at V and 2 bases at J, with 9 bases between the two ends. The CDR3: CASSVGQGPYNEQFF. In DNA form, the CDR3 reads TGTGCCAGCAGCGTAGGGCAGGGCCCCTACAATGAGCAGTTCTTC.

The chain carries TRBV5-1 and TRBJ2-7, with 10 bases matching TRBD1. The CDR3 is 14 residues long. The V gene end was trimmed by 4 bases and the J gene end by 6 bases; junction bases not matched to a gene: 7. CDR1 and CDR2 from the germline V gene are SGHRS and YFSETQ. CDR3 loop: CASSPGTGVLEQYF. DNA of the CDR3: TGCGCCAGCAGCCCCGGGACAGGGGTGCTCGAGCAGTACTTC.

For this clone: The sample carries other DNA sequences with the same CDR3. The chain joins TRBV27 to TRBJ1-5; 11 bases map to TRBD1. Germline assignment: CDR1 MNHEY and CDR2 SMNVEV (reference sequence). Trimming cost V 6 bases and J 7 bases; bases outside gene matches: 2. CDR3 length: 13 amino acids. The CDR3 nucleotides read TGTGCCAGCAGGGGGACAGGGGGACAGCCCCAGCATTTT. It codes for CASRGTGGQPQHF.

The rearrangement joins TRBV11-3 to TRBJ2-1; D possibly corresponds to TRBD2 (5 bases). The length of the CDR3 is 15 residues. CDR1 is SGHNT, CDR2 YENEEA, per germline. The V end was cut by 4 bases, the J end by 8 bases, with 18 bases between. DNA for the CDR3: TGTGCCAGCAGCTCGGGAATAACCTCTTTGGATGAGCAGTTCTTC. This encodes CASSSGITSLDEQFF.

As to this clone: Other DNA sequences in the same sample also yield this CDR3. In DNA, the CDR3 is TGTGCCAGCTCACCGGATCAGGACTATGGCTACACCTTC. This codes for CASSPDQDYGYTF. The chain links TRBV18 to TRBJ1-2, with D uncertain. Germline lookup yields CDR1 KGHSH and CDR2 LQKENI. Trimming took 3 bases from V and 3 from J, leaving 8 bases between them. The CDR3 contains 13 residues.

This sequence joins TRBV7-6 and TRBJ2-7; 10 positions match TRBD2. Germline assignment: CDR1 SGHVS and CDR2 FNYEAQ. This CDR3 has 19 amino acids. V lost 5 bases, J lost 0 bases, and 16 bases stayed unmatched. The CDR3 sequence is CASSKDTGTSVRSSYEQYF. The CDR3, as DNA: TGTGCCAGCAGCAAAGACACCGGGACTAGCGTTAGGAGCTCCTACGAGCAGTACTTC.

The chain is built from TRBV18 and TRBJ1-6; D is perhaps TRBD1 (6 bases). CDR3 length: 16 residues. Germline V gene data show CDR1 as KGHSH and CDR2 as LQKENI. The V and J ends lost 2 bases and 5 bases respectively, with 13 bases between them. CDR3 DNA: TGTGCCAGCTCACCAATCGGGGGGCTGGATAATTCACCCCTCCACTTT. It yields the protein CASSPIGGLDNSPLHF.

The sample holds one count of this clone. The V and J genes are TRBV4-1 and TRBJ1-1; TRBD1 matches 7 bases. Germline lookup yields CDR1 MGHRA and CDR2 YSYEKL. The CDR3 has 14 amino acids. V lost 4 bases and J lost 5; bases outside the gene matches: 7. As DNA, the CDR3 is TGCGCCAGCAGCCCCAGACAGGGTGGTACTGAAGCTTTCTTT. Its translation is CASSPRQGGTEAFF.

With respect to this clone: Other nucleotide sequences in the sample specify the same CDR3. DNA for the CDR3: TGTGCCAGCAGTCCACAGGGGGCTGGTAATGAAAAACTGTTTTTT. It translates to CASSPQGAGNEKLFF. The V gene is TRBV28, the J gene TRBJ1-4, with 9 bases aligning to TRBD1. Germline loops: CDR1 MDHEN, CDR2 SYDVKM. V shed 5 bases, J shed 4 bases, and the junction held 5 bases outside the gene matches. The CDR3 spans 15 residues.

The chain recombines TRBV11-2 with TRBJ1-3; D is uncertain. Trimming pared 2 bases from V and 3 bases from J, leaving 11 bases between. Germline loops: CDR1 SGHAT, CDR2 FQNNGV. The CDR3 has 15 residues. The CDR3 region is CASSLRPLDGNTIYF. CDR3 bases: TGTGCCAGCAGCTTACGCCCACTGGATGGAAACACCATATATTTT.

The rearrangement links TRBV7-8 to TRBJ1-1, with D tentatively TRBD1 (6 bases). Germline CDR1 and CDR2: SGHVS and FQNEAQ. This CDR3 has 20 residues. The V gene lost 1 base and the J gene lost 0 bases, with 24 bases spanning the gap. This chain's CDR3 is CASSLDKGRGYGGLNTEAFF. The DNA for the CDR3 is TGTGCCAGCAGCTTAGATAAAGGGAGAGGATATGGGGGGCTGAACACTGAAGCTTTCTTT.

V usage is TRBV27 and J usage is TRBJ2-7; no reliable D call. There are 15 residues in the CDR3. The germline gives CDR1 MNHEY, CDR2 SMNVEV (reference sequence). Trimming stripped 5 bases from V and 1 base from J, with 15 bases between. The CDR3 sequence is CASSPQIFKSYEQYF. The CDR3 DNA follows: TGTGCCAGCAGTCCTCAGATTTTTAAATCCTACGAGCAGTACTTC.

In DNA form, the CDR3 reads TGTGCCAGCAGCCAAGCGGGACAGACAAATCAGCCCCAGCATTTT. Protein sequence: CASSQAGQTNQPQHF. The chain links TRBV5-4 to TRBJ1-5; 7 nucleotides line up with TRBD1. With 4 bases clipped from V and 4 bases from J, the junction kept 8 bases outside the gene matches. The CDR3 has 15 amino acids. The germline CDR1 and CDR2 sequences are SGHNT and YYREEE (reference sequence). The whole variable domain, remainder taken from reference TRBV5-4 and TRBJ1-5, is ETGVTQSPTHLIKTRGQQVTLRCSSQSGHNTVSWYQQALGQGPQFIFQYYREEENGRGNFPPRFSGLQFPNYSSELNVNALELDDSALYLCASSQAGQTNQPQHFGDGTRLSIL.

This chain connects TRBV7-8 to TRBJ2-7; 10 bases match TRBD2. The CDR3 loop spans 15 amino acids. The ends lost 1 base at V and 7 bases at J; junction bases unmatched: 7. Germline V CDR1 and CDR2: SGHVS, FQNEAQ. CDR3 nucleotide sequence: TGTGCCAGCAGCTTAGTGAGCGGGGGGGCCAATGAGCAGTACTTC. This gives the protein CASSLVSGGANEQYF.

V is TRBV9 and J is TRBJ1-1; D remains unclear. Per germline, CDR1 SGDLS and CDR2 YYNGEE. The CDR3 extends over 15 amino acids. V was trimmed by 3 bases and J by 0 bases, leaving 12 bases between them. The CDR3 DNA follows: TGTGCCAGCAGCGAGGGAGGACGGCTGAACACTGAAGCTTTCTTT. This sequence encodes CASSEGGRLNTEAFF.

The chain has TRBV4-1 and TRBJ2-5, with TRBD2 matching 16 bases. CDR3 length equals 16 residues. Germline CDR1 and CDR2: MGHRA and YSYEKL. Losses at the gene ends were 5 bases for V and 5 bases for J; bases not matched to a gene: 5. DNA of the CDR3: TGCGCCAGCAGCATTGGGACTAGCGGGGGGGTGGAGACCCAGTACTTC. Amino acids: CASSIGTSGGVETQYF.

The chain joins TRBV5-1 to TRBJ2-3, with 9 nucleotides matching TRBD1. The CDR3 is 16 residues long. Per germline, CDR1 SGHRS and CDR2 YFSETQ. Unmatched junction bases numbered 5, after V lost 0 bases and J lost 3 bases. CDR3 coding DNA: TGCGCCAGCAGCTTGGCCGGGACAGGGCCGACAGATACGCAGTATTTT. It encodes CASSLAGTGPTDTQYF. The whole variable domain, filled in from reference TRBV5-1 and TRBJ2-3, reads KAGVTQTPRYLIKTRGQQVTLSCSPISGHRSVSWYQQTPGQGLQFLFEYFSETQRNKGNFPGRFSGRQFSNSRSEMNVSTLELGDSALYLCASSLAGTGPTDTQYFGPGTRLTVL.

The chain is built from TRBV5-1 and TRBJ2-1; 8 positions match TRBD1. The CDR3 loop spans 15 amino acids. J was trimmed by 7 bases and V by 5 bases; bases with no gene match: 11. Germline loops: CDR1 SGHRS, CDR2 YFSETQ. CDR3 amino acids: CASSYMDRDLNEQFF. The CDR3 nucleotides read TGCGCCAGCAGTTACATGGACAGGGACTTGAATGAGCAGTTCTTC.

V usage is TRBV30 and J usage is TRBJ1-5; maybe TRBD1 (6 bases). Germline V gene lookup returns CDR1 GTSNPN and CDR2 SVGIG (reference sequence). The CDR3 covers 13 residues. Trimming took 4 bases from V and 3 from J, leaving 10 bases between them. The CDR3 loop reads CAWNRDNNQPQHF. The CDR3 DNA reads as TGTGCCTGGAACCGGGACAACAATCAGCCCCAGCATTTT.

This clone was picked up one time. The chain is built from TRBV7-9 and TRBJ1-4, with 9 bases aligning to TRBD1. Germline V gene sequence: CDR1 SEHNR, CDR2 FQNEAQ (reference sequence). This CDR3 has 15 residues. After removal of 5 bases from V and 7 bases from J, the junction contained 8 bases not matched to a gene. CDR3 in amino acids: CASSLRGQGTEKLFF. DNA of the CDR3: TGTGCCAGCAGCCTACGAGGACAGGGGACTGAAAAACTGTTTTTT.